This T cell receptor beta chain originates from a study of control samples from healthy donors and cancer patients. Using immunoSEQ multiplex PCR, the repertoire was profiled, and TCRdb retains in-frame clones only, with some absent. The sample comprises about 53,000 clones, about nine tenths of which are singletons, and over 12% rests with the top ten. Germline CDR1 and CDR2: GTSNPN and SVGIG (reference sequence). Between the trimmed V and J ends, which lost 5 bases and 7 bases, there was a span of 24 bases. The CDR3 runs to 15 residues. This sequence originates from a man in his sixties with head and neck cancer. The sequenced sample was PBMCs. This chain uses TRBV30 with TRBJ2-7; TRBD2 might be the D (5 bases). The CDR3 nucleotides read TGTGCCTGGGAGGCCCACAAACCTGCCCCGGGGGAGCAGTACTTC. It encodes CAWEAHKPAPGEQYF.